The next 29 T cell receptor beta chains were all read from a single sample in a study of response to subunit inactivated influenza vaccine. Each CDR3 protein gets one entry after TCRdb re-called the RT-PCR reads with MiXCR. The data hold over 150,000 distinct CDR3 sequences, with about 15% observed a single time. The source material was CD8+ T cells sorted from PBMCs, sampled about 5 days after vaccination. These receptors originate from a man in his fifties who received an inactivated influenza vaccine.

This clonotype was counted between two and nine times. The chain uses TRBV4-2 and TRBJ2-1, with D perhaps matching TRBD2 (5 bases). Germline V gene sequence: CDR1 LGHNA, CDR2 YNFKEQ. The CDR3 is made up of 16 amino acids. The ends were cut back, 1 base at V and 4 bases at J, with 14 bases in the middle. CDR3 in amino acids: CASSQGGSRLYNEQFF. The CDR3 DNA is TGTGCCAGCAGCCAAGGAGGGTCTAGGCTATACAATGAGCAGTTCTTC.

DNA of the CDR3: TGCGCCAGCAGCCAAGGACTGGGCTACGAGCAGTACTTC. Protein product: CASSQGLGYEQYF. The rearrangement uses TRBV4-3 and TRBJ2-7; no clear D. Germline CDR1 reads LGHNA; CDR2 reads YSLEER. Trimming cost V 1 base and J 3 bases, with 7 bases left between them. This CDR3 comprises 13 residues.

The rearrangement links TRBV27 to TRBJ2-7; 9 nucleotides line up with TRBD2. From germline, CDR1 is MNHEY and CDR2 SMNVEV (reference sequence). This CDR3 comprises 14 residues. J was trimmed by 3 bases and V by 6 bases; bases with no gene match: 6. The CDR3 spells CASSKREASYEQYF. CDR3 nucleotides: TGTGCCAGCAGCAAGCGGGAGGCGAGCTACGAGCAGTACTTC.

This clonotype was seen only a few times. The chain joins TRBV9 to TRBJ2-1, with 9 bases aligning to TRBD2. V shed 0 bases, J shed 10 bases, and the junction held 8 bases outside the gene matches. Germline V CDR1 and CDR2: SGDLS, YYNGEE. This CDR3 contains 15 residues. CDR3: CASSVEGGRAEEQFF. The DNA for the CDR3 is TGTGCCAGCAGCGTAGAGGGCGGGAGGGCCGAAGAGCAGTTCTTC.

This clonotype was observed at least ten times. The chain joins TRBV29-1 to TRBJ2-2, with 10 bases aligning to TRBD2. V lost 1 base, J lost 5 bases, and 10 bases stayed unmatched. CDR3 length: 17 residues. In germline, CDR1 is SQVTM, CDR2 ANQGSEA. The CDR3 region has the DNA TGCAGCGTTGAAGCACTTCTAGCGGGAGACCTTACCGGGGAGCTGTTTTTT. It translates to CSVEALLAGDLTGELFF.

This clonotype has more than one count but fewer than ten. V and J are TRBV29-1 and TRBJ2-1; D remains unclear. This CDR3 contains 12 residues. The germline gives CDR1 SQVTM, CDR2 ANQGSEA. The V gene lost 5 bases and the J gene lost 5 bases, with 10 bases spanning the gap. For the CDR3, the DNA is TGCAGCGTTCTATCAGGAAACAATGAGCAGTTCTTC. Translated: CSVLSGNNEQFF.

The genes are TRBV28 and TRBJ1-5, with D possibly being TRBD1 (6 bases). CDR3 length: 17 amino acids. Trimming took 5 bases from V and 2 from J, leaving 19 bases between them. Germline values: CDR1 MDHEN, CDR2 SYDVKM. The CDR3, as DNA: TGTGCCAGCAGTACCCGGACAGATTTTGATGGCAATCAGCCCCAGCATTTT. It is translated as CASSTRTDFDGNQPQHF.

This clonotype was observed at least ten times. V and J are TRBV4-3 and TRBJ2-7; 13 nucleotides agree with TRBD2. Germline loops: CDR1 LGHNA, CDR2 YSLEER. V lost 1 base to trimming and J lost 6 bases; unmatched junction nucleotides: 6. The CDR3 totals 16 residues. The CDR3 DNA reads as TGCGCCAGCAGCCAAGCCTGGACTAGCGGGAGTTTCGAGCAGTACTTC. Translating it yields CASSQAWTSGSFEQYF.

The rearrangement links TRBV12-3 or TRBV12-4 to TRBJ2-3; D remains ambiguous. The CDR3 has 15 residues. Trimming removed 5 bases from V and 1 base from J, with 13 bases in between. In DNA, the CDR3 is TGTGCCAGCAGTCAAACCTCCCTGGGCACAGATACGCAGTATTTT. Encoded protein: CASSQTSLGTDTQYF.

This clonotype appeared a few times. This rearrangement joins TRBV6-1 to TRBJ1-3; D is possibly TRBD1 (6 bases). The V and J ends lost 7 bases and 3 bases respectively, with 10 bases between them. The CDR3 has 13 amino acids. Germline V gene data show CDR1 as MNHNS and CDR2 as SASEGT. The CDR3 protein is CASKGGYGNTIYF. In nucleotides, the CDR3 is TGTGCCAGCAAAGGGGGGTATGGAAACACCATATATTTT.

V usage is TRBV7-8 and J usage is TRBJ2-3; 11 nucleotides line up with TRBD1. Germline V gene lookup returns CDR1 SGHVS and CDR2 FQNEAQ. The CDR3 consists of 17 residues. J gave up 2 bases and V 5 bases, and 9 bases lay outside the gene matches. CDR3 residues: CASSPGTGGPSTDTQYF. The CDR3 coding sequence is TGTGCCAGCAGCCCAGGGACAGGGGGTCCCTCCACAGATACGCAGTATTTT.

This clonotype showed up many times. V is TRBV25-1 and J is TRBJ2-1; the D gene is possibly TRBD1 (8 bases). Deletions cut 7 bases from V and 8 bases from J, with 18 bases between. The germline V gene encodes CDR1 MGHDK and CDR2 SYGVNS. CDR3 length equals 14 residues. The CDR3 here is CASTTGEGFDEQFF. For the CDR3, the DNA is TGTGCCAGCACGACAGGGGAGGGTTTCGATGAGCAGTTCTTC.

On this clonotype itself: Sequence at one end of the junction differs from germline and may be a read error. The chain carries TRBV28 and TRBJ2-7; D gene unclear. Germline CDR1 reads MDHEN; CDR2 reads SYDVKM. There are 13 residues in the CDR3. CDR3 bases: TGTGCCAGCAGGTTAGGAACCCCCTACAAGCAGTACTTC. Translation: CASRLGTPYKQYF. The whole variable domain, filled in from reference TRBV28 and TRBJ2-7, reads DVKVTQSSRYLVKRTGEKVFLECVQDMDHENMFWYRQDPGLGLRLIYFSYDVKMKEKGDIPEGYSVSREKKERFSLILESASTNQTSMYLCASRLGTPYKQYFGPGTRLTVT.

This clonotype was picked up many times. The chain combines TRBV12-3 or TRBV12-4 with TRBJ1-5; 9 bases are a match to TRBD1. There are 17 residues in the CDR3. J gave up 0 bases and V 2 bases, and 5 bases lay outside the gene matches. The CDR3 sequence is CASSLRQGVYSNQPQHF. Here the CDR3 DNA reads TGTGCCAGCAGTTTAAGACAGGGGGTATATAGCAATCAGCCCCAGCATTTT.

There are many counts of this clonotype. V is TRBV29-1 and J is TRBJ1-1; TRBD1 might be the D (6 bases). The V end lost 7 bases, the J end lost 8 bases, and 14 bases lay between the germline ends. The CDR3 is 11 residues long. CDR1 and CDR2 from the germline V gene are SQVTM and ANQGSEA. The CDR3 reads CSARETGEAFF. In nucleotides, the CDR3 is TGCAGCGCCAGGGAAACAGGGGAAGCTTTCTTT.

This chain links TRBV20-1 with TRBJ1-5, with 9 bases aligning to TRBD1. This CDR3 has 14 amino acids. V was clipped by 2 bases and J by 4 bases; unmatched bases: 3. CDR1 DFQATT and CDR2 SNEGSKA come from the germline V gene (reference sequence). The CDR3 here is CSARTGGGNQPQHF. DNA for the CDR3: TGCAGTGCTAGAACAGGGGGCGGGAATCAGCCCCAGCATTTT.

The chain links TRBV29-1 to TRBJ2-1, with 8 nucleotides matching TRBD1. With V trimmed by 8 bases and J by 1 base, 4 bases remained unmatched. This CDR3 contains 13 residues. Germline V gene sequence: CDR1 SQVTM, CDR2 ANQGSEA. The CDR3 loop is CSFRTGSYNEQFF. The CDR3 nucleotides are TGCAGCTTTAGGACAGGGTCCTACAATGAGCAGTTCTTC.

In its sample, this clonotype was seen a few times. The V call is TRBV6-5, the J call TRBJ2-1; 10 bases align to TRBD2. Germline loops: CDR1 MNHEY, CDR2 SVGAGI. Trimming removed 0 bases from V and 9 bases from J; junction bases left unmatched: 8. The CDR3 covers 16 residues. In DNA form, the CDR3 reads TGTGCCAGCAGTTACTCGGAGAGCGGGAGGGCCACTGAGCAGTTCTTC. This translates into CASSYSESGRATEQFF.

The chain links TRBV7-2 to TRBJ2-5; unclear D gene. The germline gives CDR1 SGHTA, CDR2 FQGNSA. V lost 0 bases and J 5 bases, leaving 1 base between the germline ends. The CDR3 totals 11 residues. The CDR3 is CASSLAETQYF. CDR3 DNA: TGTGCCAGCAGCTTAGCGGAGACCCAGTACTTC.

This clonotype has a handful of counts. The V call is TRBV20-1, the J call TRBJ2-1; D might be TRBD1 (5 bases). This CDR3 is 17 amino acids long. The germline gives CDR1 DFQATT, CDR2 SNEGSKA (reference sequence). Deletions cut 0 bases from V and 0 bases from J, with 15 bases between. CDR3 DNA: TGCAGTGCTAGAGATTCAACTGGGGCGAGCTCCTACAATGAGCAGTTCTTC. Protein sequence: CSARDSTGASSYNEQFF.

V is TRBV4-3 and J is TRBJ2-7; TRBD2 matches at 12 bases. J lost 5 bases, V lost 2 bases, and 4 bases had no gene match. From germline, CDR1 is LGHNA and CDR2 YSLEER. The CDR3 consists of 15 residues. The CDR3 sequence: CASSQLAGGPHEQYF. CDR3 nucleotide sequence: TGCGCCAGCAGCCAACTAGCGGGAGGGCCCCACGAGCAGTACTTC.

The gene calls are TRBV9 and TRBJ2-1, with unresolved D. This CDR3 contains 17 residues. Trimming removed 0 bases from V and 3 bases from J, with 16 bases in between. CDR1 SGDLS and CDR2 YYNGEE come from the germline V gene. CDR3 bases: TGTGCCAGCAGCGTAGATTTGGGGAAGGCAGGCTACAATGAGCAGTTCTTC. It encodes CASSVDLGKAGYNEQFF.

This clonotype was seen more than once but under ten times. The chain is built from TRBV20-1 and TRBJ2-2, with 12 nucleotides matching TRBD2. Per the germline V gene, CDR1 is DFQATT and CDR2 is SNEGSKA (reference sequence). V shed 6 bases and J 8 bases; nucleotides not matched to a gene: 10. This CDR3 region has 15 residues. CDR3 sequence (DNA): TGCAGTGCCACCGCCCCTAGCGGGAGGGCAGGGGAGCTGTTTTTT. Translated, it gives CSATAPSGRAGELFF.

This clonotype was counted between two and nine times. The DNA for the CDR3 is TGTGCCAGCAGCGGCCAAGACAGCGGGAACTACGAGCAGTACTTC. This encodes CASSGQDSGNYEQYF. V gene TRBV7-9 combines with J gene TRBJ2-7, with 7 nucleotides matching TRBD2. V gave up 5 bases and J gave up 3 bases; unmatched junction bases: 10. The CDR3 length is 15 residues. Germline V gene sequence: CDR1 SEHNR, CDR2 FQNEAQ (reference sequence).

This clonotype has a handful of counts. The genes are TRBV6-2 or TRBV6-3 and TRBJ1-5; 8 bases agree with TRBD1. The CDR3 has 14 residues. V was pared by 5 bases and J by 7 bases, with 7 bases of the junction left unmatched. Germline values: CDR1 MNHEY, CDR2 SVGEGT. CDR3 amino acids: CASSLRGLGQPQHF. The CDR3 bases are TGTGCCAGCAGTCTCAGGGGGCTCGGGCAGCCCCAGCATTTT.

This clonotype was counted only a few times. V and J are TRBV29-1 and TRBJ2-1; 8 bases are shared with TRBD2. Germline CDR1 is SQVTM and CDR2 is ANQGSEA. The CDR3 runs to 14 residues. J lost 3 bases, V lost 7 bases, and 8 bases had no gene match. CDR3 sequence reads: CSARAGDYYNEQFF. CDR3 sequence (DNA): TGCAGCGCCAGAGCGGGAGACTACTACAATGAGCAGTTCTTC.

V is TRBV29-1 and J is TRBJ2-2; 9 positions match TRBD1. Germline V gene data show CDR1 as SQVTM and CDR2 as ANQGSEA. V trimming: 4 bases; J trimming: 1 base; junction bases outside the gene matches: 7. CDR3 length: 16 amino acids. For the CDR3, the DNA is TGCAGCGTTGCCTTAATGGGACAGGGGAACACCGGGGAGCTGTTTTTT. As protein: CSVALMGQGNTGELFF.

This clonotype was picked up many times. The V call is TRBV3-1, the J call TRBJ1-1, with a possible D match to TRBD1 (5 bases). V gave up 6 bases and J gave up 0 bases, with 11 bases separating them. Germline V gene lookup returns CDR1 LGHDT and CDR2 YNNKEL (reference sequence). The CDR3 runs to 14 residues. CDR3 residues: CASRDRNLNTEAFF. The CDR3 region has the DNA TGTGCCAGCAGAGACAGAAACTTGAACACTGAAGCTTTCTTT. The variable domain in full, completed from reference TRBV3-1 and TRBJ1-1, reads DTAVSQTPKYLVTQMGNDKSIKCEQNLGHDTMYWYKQDSKKFLKIMFSYNNKELIINETVPNRFSPKSPDKAHLNLHINSLELGDSAVYFCASRDRNLNTEAFFGQGTRLTVV.

This clonotype has a count of ten or more. The chain carries TRBV6-6 and TRBJ1-2; D is undetermined. Germline CDR1 is MNHNY and CDR2 is SVGAGI (reference sequence). The ends were cut back, 6 bases at V and 5 bases at J, with 7 bases in the middle. The CDR3 loop spans 11 amino acids. This chain's CDR3 is CASSSEYGYTF. The CDR3 region has the DNA TGTGCCAGCAGCTCGGAGTATGGCTACACCTTC.